Each of the 24 T cell receptor beta chains below was sequenced from the same sample in a study of T-cell reconstitution after alpha-beta-depleted transplantation in children. During its preparation, the TCRbeta library received unique molecular identifiers. One entry per CDR3 protein results from TCRdb running MiXCR on the PCR reads. The sample lists about 440,000 distinct CDR3 sequences, about 45% occurring once. The material sequenced was PBMCs, taken before TCRalphabeta/CD19-depleted stem cell transplant. The receptors here all came from a girl aged 2-9 years with aplastic anemia, due to receive a stem cell transplant.

The V gene is TRBV3-1, the J gene TRBJ1-2; D not certain. The V and J ends lost 6 bases and 8 bases respectively, with 10 bases between them. The CDR3 sequence is 11 residues long. The germline CDR1 and CDR2 sequences are LGHDT and YNNKEL (reference sequence). This CDR3 reads CASRGLRGYTF. The DNA for the CDR3 is TGTGCCAGCAGAGGGTTACGGGGCTACACCTTC. Using reference TRBV3-1 and TRBJ1-2 for the parts outside the CDR3, the full variable domain is DTAVSQTPKYLVTQMGNDKSIKCEQNLGHDTMYWYKQDSKKFLKIMFSYNNKELIINETVPNRFSPKSPDKAHLNLHINSLELGDSAVYFCASRGLRGYTFGSGTRLTVV.

The chain employs TRBV20-1 and TRBJ2-7; unclear D gene. Germline assignment: CDR1 DFQATT and CDR2 SNEGSKA (reference sequence). V shed 7 bases and J shed 4 bases, with 8 bases lying between them. The CDR3 has 10 residues. The CDR3 sequence: CSGSQYEQYF. DNA of the CDR3: TGCAGTGGGTCACAGTACGAGCAGTACTTC.

This chain uses TRBV5-1 with TRBJ2-7, with TRBD1 matching 7 bases. The junction had 4 bases not matched to a gene; V was cut back by 4 bases and J by 3 bases. This CDR3 comprises 13 residues. The V gene's germline CDR1 is SGHRS and CDR2 YFSETQ. CDR3 bases: TGCGCCAGCAGCAAGGGACAGCTCTACGAGCAGTACTTC. This sequence encodes CASSKGQLYEQYF.

This clonotype was detected ten times or more. CDR3 sequence (DNA): TGTGCCAGCAGCCCCGGGACAGGCCACTACGAGCAGTACTTC. It codes for CASSPGTGHYEQYF. The genes are TRBV7-7 and TRBJ2-7, with TRBD1 matching 8 bases. Germline assignment: CDR1 SSHAT and CDR2 FNYEAQ (reference sequence). Trimming removed 5 bases from V and 3 bases from J; junction bases left unmatched: 6. The CDR3 has 14 amino acids. Using reference TRBV7-7 and TRBJ2-7 for the parts outside the CDR3, the full variable domain is GAGVSQSPRYKVTKRGQDVTLRCDPISSHATLYWYQQALGQGPEFLTYFNYEAQPDKSGLPSDRFSAERPEGSISTLTIQRTEQRDSAMYRCASSPGTGHYEQYFGPGTRLTVT.

This clonotype was counted at least ten times. The chain couples TRBV6-1 to TRBJ1-6; D call uncertain. The germline gives CDR1 MNHNS, CDR2 SASEGT. The CDR3 spans 11 residues. V was trimmed by 2 bases and J by 10 bases, leaving 3 bases between them. In nucleotides, the CDR3 is TGTGCCAGCAGTGAACCCTCACCCCTCCACTTT. This sequence encodes CASSEPSPLHF.

The CDR3 nucleotides read TGTGCCAGCAGTCAGGAGAACATGAACACTGAAGCTTTCTTT. The encoded protein is CASSQENMNTEAFF. V usage is TRBV7-2 and J usage is TRBJ1-1, with D unresolved. This CDR3 contains 14 residues. In germline, CDR1 is SGHTA, CDR2 FQGNSA. V was trimmed by 6 bases and J by 0 bases, leaving 11 bases between them.

V and J are TRBV7-9 and TRBJ2-7, with D unresolved. Looked up from germline, CDR1 is SEHNR and CDR2 is FQNEAQ (reference sequence). The CDR3 extends over 14 amino acids. V was cut by 5 bases and J by 0 bases, with 11 bases left in between. CDR3 coding DNA: TGTGCCAGCAGCCAGAGTACGAGCTCCTACGAGCAGTACTTC. Translating gives CASSQSTSSYEQYF. Full variable domain (missing parts from reference TRBV7-9 and TRBJ2-7): DTGVSQNPRHKITKRGQNVTFRCDPISEHNRLYWYRQTLGQGPEFLTYFQNEAQLEKSRLLSDRFSAERPKGSFSTLEIQRTEQGDSAMYLCASSQSTSSYEQYFGPGTRLTVT.

Only a few counts were recorded for this clonotype. This chain links TRBV20-1 with TRBJ2-5; 10 bases fit TRBD1. Germline CDR1 reads DFQATT; CDR2 reads SNEGSKA (reference sequence). The CDR3 runs 16 residues. The trim removed 5 bases at V and 2 bases at J, leaving 11 bases unmatched. The CDR3 protein is CSALIRDRGYQETQYF. Here the CDR3 DNA reads TGCAGTGCTTTAATCCGGGACAGGGGTTATCAAGAGACCCAGTACTTC.

This chain joins TRBV29-1 and TRBJ2-1; 8 bases are shared with TRBD2. J lost 6 bases, V lost 7 bases, and 14 bases had no gene match. This CDR3 has 15 residues. In germline, CDR1 is SQVTM, CDR2 ANQGSEA. CDR3: CSARAGVSWGNEQFF. The CDR3, as DNA: TGCAGCGCCAGAGCGGGAGTTAGTTGGGGCAATGAGCAGTTCTTC.

V is TRBV15 and J is TRBJ2-2; no firm D call. The CDR3 loop spans 14 amino acids. V lost 0 bases and J 1 base, leaving 3 bases between the germline ends. The germline gives CDR1 LNHNV, CDR2 YYDKDF (reference sequence). CDR3 amino acids: CATSRDENTGELFF. CDR3 sequence (DNA): TGTGCCACCAGCAGAGATGAGAACACCGGGGAGCTGTTTTTT.

This clonotype was observed at least ten times. The chain joins TRBV20-1 to TRBJ2-3, with TRBD2 matching 8 bases. Germline CDR1 and CDR2: DFQATT and SNEGSKA (reference sequence). The junction had 5 bases not matched to a gene; V was cut back by 6 bases and J by 3 bases. This CDR3 has 13 amino acids. CDR3 nucleotides: TGCAGTGCCCACCGGGGGGGGACAGATACGCAGTATTTT. Translated: CSAHRGGTDTQYF.

This clonotype showed up just a few times. This chain links TRBV10-3 with TRBJ2-3; D gene unclear. The CDR3 spans 13 residues. The V gene lost 7 bases and the J gene lost 2 bases, with 10 bases spanning the gap. Germline V lookup: CDR1 ENHRY, CDR2 SYGVKD. CDR3 nucleotides: TGTGCCATCACCGTAAGTTCCACAGATACGCAGTATTTT. Translating it yields CAITVSSTDTQYF.

The chain uses TRBV7-2 and TRBJ2-5, with 13 bases that match TRBD2. The CDR3 has 15 amino acids. The germline V gene encodes CDR1 SGHTA and CDR2 FQGNSA. The J segment lost 4 bases and the V segment lost 5 bases, leaving 4 bases of the junction unmatched. The CDR3: CASSRTSGGLETQYF. The CDR3 DNA follows: TGTGCCAGCAGCCGGACTAGCGGGGGATTAGAGACCCAGTACTTC.

The V call is TRBV5-1, the J call TRBJ2-5; TRBD1 aligns across 7 bases. CDR3 length: 18 residues. V was clipped by 0 bases and J by 2 bases; unmatched bases: 13. From germline, CDR1 is SGHRS and CDR2 YFSETQ. The CDR3 DNA reads TGCGCCAGCAGCTTGGACAGGGGTAGGGCCAGGGCACAAGAGACCCAGTACTTC. Its protein is CASSLDRGRARAQETQYF. Drawing the rest from reference TRBV5-1 and TRBJ2-5, the complete variable domain is KAGVTQTPRYLIKTRGQQVTLSCSPISGHRSVSWYQQTPGQGLQFLFEYFSETQRNKGNFPGRFSGRQFSNSRSEMNVSTLELGDSALYLCASSLDRGRARAQETQYFGPGTRLLVL.

The V and J genes are TRBV28 and TRBJ2-3; D remains unclear. The length of the CDR3 is 11 residues. The V end was cut by 7 bases, the J end by 6 bases, with 8 bases between. The germline gives CDR1 MDHEN, CDR2 SYDVKM. The CDR3 reads CASTSSDTQYF. CDR3 in DNA: TGTGCCAGCACCTCCTCCGATACGCAGTATTTT.

The CDR3 loop is CSVKGTSGTQETQYF. CDR3 DNA: TGCAGCGTGAAGGGGACTAGCGGAACACAAGAGACCCAGTACTTC. The chain has TRBV29-1 and TRBJ2-5, with 11 bases aligning to TRBD2. Germline V lookup: CDR1 SQVTM, CDR2 ANQGSEA. With 6 bases clipped from V and 2 bases from J, the junction kept 8 bases outside the gene matches. The CDR3 has 15 residues.

The V and J genes are TRBV10-3 and TRBJ2-7; TRBD2 matches at 9 bases. Germline CDR1 is ENHRY and CDR2 is SYGVKD. V was clipped by 4 bases and J by 4 bases; unmatched bases: 11. The CDR3 consists of 16 residues. CDR3 amino acids: CAISGAPSGVQYEQYF. CDR3 in DNA: TGTGCCATCAGTGGGGCCCCTAGCGGGGTGCAGTACGAGCAGTACTTC.

This clonotype was observed many times. The chain is built from TRBV20-1 and TRBJ2-5; 11 bases are a match to TRBD1. V trimming: 1 base; J trimming: 5 bases; junction bases outside the gene matches: 3. Germline CDR1 is DFQATT and CDR2 is SNEGSKA (reference sequence). CDR3 length: 14 amino acids. In nucleotides, the CDR3 is TGCAGTGCTAGAGGGACAGGGGGCGCGGAGACCCAGTACTTC. This translates into CSARGTGGAETQYF.

This clonotype was detected only a few times. The rearrangement uses TRBV6-1 and TRBJ2-3; 12 nucleotides line up with TRBD2. Germline CDR1 MNHNS, CDR2 SASEGT. The CDR3 is made up of 16 amino acids. The trim removed 4 bases at V and 4 bases at J, leaving 6 bases unmatched. DNA for the CDR3: TGTGCCAGCAGTGGGGAGACTAGCGGGAGCCCAGATACGCAGTATTTT. It yields the protein CASSGETSGSPDTQYF.

The chain uses TRBV4-2 and TRBJ2-1, with 11 nucleotides matching TRBD2. The CDR3 has 17 residues. The ends lost 1 base at V and 7 bases at J; junction bases unmatched: 9. Germline values: CDR1 LGHNA, CDR2 YNFKEQ. The CDR3 coding sequence is TGTGCCAGCAGCCAAGTTGTTAGCGGGGGGGCCCGAAATGAGCAGTTCTTC. This sequence encodes CASSQVVSGGARNEQFF.

The chain has TRBV27 and TRBJ2-2, with TRBD2 identical over 12 bases. The CDR3 length is 14 residues. CDR1 MNHEY and CDR2 SMNVEV come from the germline V gene (reference sequence). The J segment lost 8 bases and the V segment lost 10 bases, leaving 8 bases of the junction unmatched. The CDR3, as DNA: TGTGCCACCCAACTAGCGGGAGGTATTGGGGAGCTGTTTTTT. Amino acids: CATQLAGGIGELFF.

There are a few counts of this clonotype. Sequence at one end of the junction differs from germline and may be a read error. The chain carries TRBV5-1 and TRBJ2-3; 8 bases are a match to TRBD2. CDR1 is SGHRS and CDR2 is YFSETQ in the germline V gene. The CDR3 length is 16 residues. CDR3 protein: CASSLGSSGSTDTQYF. The CDR3 coding sequence is TGTGCCAGCAGTTTAGGGTCTAGCGGGAGCACAGATACGCAGTATTTT.

This clonotype was recorded at least ten times. This rearrangement joins TRBV20-1 to TRBJ1-5; no firm D call. From germline, CDR1 is DFQATT and CDR2 SNEGSKA (reference sequence). This CDR3 contains 13 residues. V lost 0 bases, J lost 7 bases, and 10 bases lay in between. CDR3 region: CSARDLTGQPQHF. The CDR3 region has the DNA TGCAGTGCTAGAGATCTAACGGGACAGCCCCAGCATTTT.

This clonotype was seen repeatedly, ten times or more. The chain carries TRBV20-1 and TRBJ2-3, with D perhaps TRBD2 (6 bases). Germline assignment: CDR1 DFQATT and CDR2 SNEGSKA (reference sequence). CDR3 length equals 17 residues. V was pared by 3 bases and J by 0 bases, with 19 bases between. CDR3 residues: CSASGRGITDSTDTQYF. CDR3 sequence (DNA): TGCAGTGCTAGCGGGAGAGGTATTACCGATAGCACAGATACGCAGTATTTT.